Listed below are T cell receptor beta chains from one sample, sequenced in a study of blood T cell repertoires in COVID-19. Measured with immunoSEQ multiplex PCR; TCRdb has only the in-frame clones, and not every one. The sample includes approximately 150,000 clones, roughly 87% of them seen just once. Sequenced material: peripheral blood. These receptors were obtained from a woman in her 50s with acute or convalescent COVID-19. Each CDR3 is given with its conserved first and last residue. Each record gives: D gene, clone size, V gene, J gene, CDR3 DNA, CDR3 protein. A D gene is named only where the DNA matches it firmly. Clone size is given for some rows only: seen once, a few or many times, or a class if the clone is expanded.

>-|-|TRBV6-2/TRBV6-3|TRBJ1-2
TGTGCCAGCAGTTACGATCAGGGGAACTATGGCTACACCTTC
CASSYDQGNYGYTF
>TRBD2|-|TRBV5-4|TRBJ2-2
TGTGCCAGCAGCTTGGGACTAGCGGGAGGGCGGGACACCGGGGAGCTGTTTTTT
CASSLGLAGGRDTGELFF
>-|-|TRBV2|TRBJ1-1
TGTGCCAGCAGTGGACAGGTGAACACTGAAGCTTTCTTT
CASSGQVNTEAFF
>-|-|TRBV10-3|TRBJ2-1
TGTGCCATCAGTGTACAGGGTAGTTACAATGAGCAGTTCTTC
CAISVQGSYNEQFF
>TRBD1|once|TRBV5-6|TRBJ2-2
TGTGCCAGCAGCCCGGACAGGGGGCTTGGGGGCGGGGAGCTGTTTTTT
CASSPDRGLGGGELFF
>-|-|TRBV7-2|TRBJ1-4
TGTGCCAGCAGATCTACAGGGAGAGGCGGTCCAACTAATGAAAAACTGTTTTTT
CASRSTGRGGPTNEKLFF
>-|-|TRBV4-2|TRBJ1-2
TGTGCCAGCGGCGAGGCAGGCGGGCCACCTACTAACTATGGCTACACCTTC
CASGEAGGPPTNYGYTF
>-|-|TRBV28|TRBJ1-4
TGTGCCAGCAGTACCGCGGGGTTGGAAGCTAATGAAAAACTGTTTTTT
CASSTAGLEANEKLFF
>TRBD1|-|TRBV14|TRBJ2-1
TGTGCCAGCAGCACCCGGACAGGGGGCTACAATGAGCAGTTCTTC
CASSTRTGGYNEQFF
>TRBD2|-|TRBV11-3|TRBJ2-3
TGTGCCAGCACCCGGGGGGGTTGGGATACGCAGTATTTT
CASTRGGWDTQYF
>TRBD1|-|TRBV29-1|TRBJ1-3
TGCAGCGCCGGACAGGGGATGTCTGGAAACACCATATATTTT
CSAGQGMSGNTIYF
>TRBD1|-|TRBV5-8|TRBJ2-7
TGTGCCAGCAGCGTACCGGGACAGGGCCCCTACGAGCAGTACTTC
CASSVPGQGPYEQYF
>TRBD1|-|TRBV2|TRBJ2-5
TGTGCCAGCAGTCCCACCGGGACAGGGAGGAGTCCCCAGTACTTC
CASSPTGTGRSPQYF
>-|-|TRBV24-1|TRBJ2-2
TGTGCCACCGGGACAACGAACACCGGGGAGCTGTTTTTT
CATGTTNTGELFF
>TRBD2|once|TRBV24-1|TRBJ2-1
TGTGCCACCAGTGATTCGGGACTAGCGGGAGAGACTGAGCAGTTCTTC
CATSDSGLAGETEQFF
>-|-|TRBV7-2|TRBJ1-2
TGTGCCAGCAGCTTACAGACAGACTCGGGCTACACCTTC
CASSLQTDSGYTF
>-|-|TRBV14|TRBJ1-2
TGTGCCAGCAGCCAAAGTGGGGGGGATGGCTACACCTTC
CASSQSGGDGYTF
>TRBD2|-|TRBV5-1|TRBJ2-1
TGCGCCAGCAGCTTGGCTAGCGGCGTTTACAATGAGCAGTTCTTC
CASSLASGVYNEQFF
>-|-|TRBV21-1|TRBJ2-7
TGTGCCAGCAGCGCCGTCCGGTGCTGCGAGCAGTACTTC
CASSAVRCCEQYF
>TRBD1|-|TRBV9|TRBJ1-4
TGTGCCAGCAGCGTCGCCGGGACAGGGGAAAAACTGTTTTTT
CASSVAGTGEKLFF
>-|-|TRBV5-1|TRBJ2-1
TGCGCCAGCAGCTTGGCAGACTCTCTCAATGAGCAGTTCTTC
CASSLADSLNEQFF
>-|-|TRBV19|TRBJ1-6
TGTGCCAGTAGTGGGAGGGAAGTCTATAATTCACCCCTCCACTTT
CASSGREVYNSPLHF
>TRBD1|once|TRBV11-3|TRBJ2-7
TGTGCCAGCAGCCAAGACAGGGGCTCCTACGAGCAGTACTTC
CASSQDRGSYEQYF
>TRBD1|-|TRBV7-2|TRBJ2-4
TGTGCCAGCAGCTTACCGACAGGGCCAGAAAACATTCAGTACTTC
CASSLPTGPENIQYF
>-|-|TRBV4-3|TRBJ1-1
TGCGCCAGCAGCCTCTCCCGGGAGTTCAATGAAGCTTTCTTT
CASSLSREFNEAFF
>TRBD1|-|TRBV6-2/TRBV6-3|TRBJ2-3
TGTGCCAGCAGTCCAGACAGGGGATACGCAGATACGCAGTATTTT
CASSPDRGYADTQYF
>-|-|TRBV6-1|TRBJ2-5
TGTGCCAGCAGTGAAGGTTTCTACCAAGAGACCCAGTACTTC
CASSEGFYQETQYF
>TRBD1|-|TRBV19|TRBJ1-5
TGTGCCAGTAGTATAGTTTGGGACAGCATGTCGCCCCAGCATTTT
CASSIVWDSMSPQHF
>-|-|TRBV7-8|TRBJ2-2
TGTGCCAGCAGCTTCCGGCGACTCACCGGGGAGCTGTTTTTT
CASSFRRLTGELFF
>TRBD1|-|TRBV10-2|TRBJ1-1
TGCGCCAGCAGTGACTGGGACAGGGGACAAGCTTTCTTT
CASSDWDRGQAFF
>-|-|TRBV4-3|TRBJ2-2
TGCGCCAGCAGCCAAGAGAAAGGGGCCTCTTGGAACACCGGGGAGCTGTTTTTT
CASSQEKGASWNTGELFF
>TRBD1|-|TRBV7-9|TRBJ2-3
TGTGCCAGCAGCAAAGGACAGGGGGATACGCAGTATTTT
CASSKGQGDTQYF
>-|-|TRBV30|TRBJ1-2
TGTGCCTGGAGTACGGCAGGAAGCGGCTACACCTTC
CAWSTAGSGYTF
>-|-|TRBV13|TRBJ1-1
TGTGCCAGCAGCTTAGAGGCCAGGGCCGCCACTGAAGCTTTCTTT
CASSLEARAATEAFF
>TRBD1|-|TRBV7-9|TRBJ1-6
TGTGCCAGCAGCCCCTGGGACAGACGAAATTCACCCCTCCACTTT
CASSPWDRRNSPLHF
>-|-|TRBV4-1|TRBJ2-7
TGCGCCAGCAGCCCGTTCGAGGGCGGCTACGAGCAGTACTTC
CASSPFEGGYEQYF
>TRBD1|-|TRBV5-5|TRBJ2-7
TGTGCCAGCAGCAGCAGGGGGCAGTCTGCCGACGAGCAGTACTTC
CASSSRGQSADEQYF
>-|-|TRBV5-1|TRBJ1-3
TGCGCCAGCAGCTTCGGAAAGGGAGGGGAAAACACCATATATTTT
CASSFGKGGENTIYF
>-|once|TRBV7-8|TRBJ1-4
TGTGCCAGCAGCTTAGCCCCTTACGGGGGACGGGTTGAAAAACTGTTTTTT
CASSLAPYGGRVEKLFF
>-|-|TRBV6-5|TRBJ2-7
TGTGCCAGCAGTTACTCGAATTCAGTGCAGTACTTC
CASSYSNSVQYF